This note documents a single T cell receptor beta chain sequence. This sample was taken from a study of cytomegalovirus exposure and HLA in healthy donors. PCR involved 60 Vbeta and 13 Jbeta primers. Profiled with immunoSEQ multiplex PCR; TCRdb holds only in-frame clones, not every one. The sample has roughly 290,000 clones, 85% to 90% seen once. J was trimmed by 4 bases and V by 7 bases; bases with no gene match: 7. The germline CDR1 and CDR2 sequences are SNHLY and FYNNEI. CDR3 length: 16 amino acids. Sequenced material: PBMCs. The J gene is TRBJ1-4, the V gene TRBV2, with 12 bases fitting TRBD1. The TCR sequence derives from a young woman in good health and CMV-seronegative. CDR3 in DNA: TGTGCCAGCAAGGAGGGACAGGGGGCCGGTAATGAAAAACTGTTTTTT. It yields the protein CASKEGQGAGNEKLFF.